This T cell receptor (beta chain) came from a study of blood T cell repertoires in COVID-19. Overall study context: The United States, Italy and Spain provided the acute and convalescent COVID-19 samples.

Original handling: Reference gene primer amplification yielded estimated nucleated cell counts. Clones were read by immunoSEQ multiplex PCR, and TCRdb kept only the in-frame ones, dropping some. The V and J calls and clone size were taken over from that table, and D and trimming were inferred from the DNA. Among more than 80,000 clones listed, about 70% were seen once. CDR1 and CDR2 (germline): SEHNR, FQNEAQ (reference sequence). V shed 5 bases and J shed 4 bases, with 14 bases lying between them. The CDR3 runs 14 residues. The clonotype originates from a woman at least 80 years old with active or convalescent COVID-19. The material sequenced was peripheral blood. The rearrangement joins TRBV7-9 to TRBJ1-1; no clear D gene. The CDR3 region has the DNA TGTGCCAGCAGCCCTTGGCGCGAGGGCACTGAAGCTTTCTTT. The encoded protein is CASSPWREGTEAFF.